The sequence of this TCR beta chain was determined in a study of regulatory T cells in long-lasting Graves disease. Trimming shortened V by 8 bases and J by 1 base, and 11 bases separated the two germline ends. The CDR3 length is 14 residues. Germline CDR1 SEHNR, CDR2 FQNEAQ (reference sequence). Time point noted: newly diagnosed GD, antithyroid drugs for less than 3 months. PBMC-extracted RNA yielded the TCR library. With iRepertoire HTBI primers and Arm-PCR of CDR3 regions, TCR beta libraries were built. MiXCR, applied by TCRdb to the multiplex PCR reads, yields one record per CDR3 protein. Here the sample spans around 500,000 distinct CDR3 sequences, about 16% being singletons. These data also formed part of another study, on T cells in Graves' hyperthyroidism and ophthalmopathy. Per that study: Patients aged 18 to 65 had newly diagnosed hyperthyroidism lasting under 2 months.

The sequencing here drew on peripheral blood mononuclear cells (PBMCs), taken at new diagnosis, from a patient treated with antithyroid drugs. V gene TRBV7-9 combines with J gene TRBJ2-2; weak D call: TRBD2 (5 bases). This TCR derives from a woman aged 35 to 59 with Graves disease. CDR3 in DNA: TGTGCCAGCGGTGTCCGGGGGAACACCGGGGAGCTGTTTTTT. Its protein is CASGVRGNTGELFF.